This T cell receptor beta chain emerged from a study of blood T cell repertoires in COVID-19. The CDR3 sequence is 14 residues long. The V gene lost 7 bases and the J gene lost 0 bases, with 12 bases spanning the gap. From germline, CDR1 is MNHEY and CDR2 SVGAGI. Generated by immunoSEQ multiplex PCR, the TCRdb table keeps only in-frame clones and is missing some. In the table there are about 260,000 clones, over 65% of which are singletons. The chain recombines TRBV6-5 with TRBJ1-1; D is perhaps TRBD1 (5 bases). Material for sequencing was peripheral blood. This TCR came from a man between 60 and 75 years old who had recovered from COVID-19. For the CDR3, the DNA is TGTGCCAGCACCCGACAGCTTATGAACACTGAAGCTTTCTTT. Amino acid sequence: CASTRQLMNTEAFF.